This T cell receptor (beta chain) is from a study of cytomegalovirus exposure and HLA in healthy donors. Trimming pared 6 bases from V and 4 bases from J, leaving 13 bases between. The length of the CDR3 is 14 residues. Looked up from germline, CDR1 is SEHNR and CDR2 is FQNEAQ (reference sequence). Primers: 60 Vbeta forward and 13 Jbeta reverse. Produced via immunoSEQ multiplex PCR; TCRdb's table is partial and in-frame only. This repertoire shows roughly 260,000 clones, roughly 86% found once; its top ten account for roughly 2%. The sequenced sample was PBMCs. This clonotype was sampled from a woman aged 40 to 50 in good health and CMV-seropositive. The chain joins TRBV7-9 to TRBJ2-1; D perhaps matches TRBD1 (6 bases). The CDR3, as DNA: TGTGCCAGCAGGGAAACAGGGAGTTACAATGAGCAGTTCTTC. Translating it yields CASRETGSYNEQFF.